This T cell receptor beta chain was captured in a study of siplizumab effects on memory and regulatory T cells. The V gene's germline CDR1 is MNHNY and CDR2 SVGAGI (reference sequence). J lost 8 bases, V lost 7 bases, and 14 bases had no gene match. CDR3 length: 14 amino acids. Repertoires were generated with immunoSEQ multiplex PCR, while TCRdb's copy carries only in-frame clones and drops some. This sample has tens of thousands of clones; 91% occur once, and the top ten carry around 30%. This sequence originates from a human donor in good health. Sequenced material: CD8+ T cells sorted from blood. This chain uses TRBV6-6 with TRBJ2-7, with 7 bases that match TRBD1. CDR3 amino acids: CASNYSPDREQQYF. CDR3 DNA sequence: TGTGCCAGCAACTATTCCCCAGACAGGGAGCAGCAGTACTTC.